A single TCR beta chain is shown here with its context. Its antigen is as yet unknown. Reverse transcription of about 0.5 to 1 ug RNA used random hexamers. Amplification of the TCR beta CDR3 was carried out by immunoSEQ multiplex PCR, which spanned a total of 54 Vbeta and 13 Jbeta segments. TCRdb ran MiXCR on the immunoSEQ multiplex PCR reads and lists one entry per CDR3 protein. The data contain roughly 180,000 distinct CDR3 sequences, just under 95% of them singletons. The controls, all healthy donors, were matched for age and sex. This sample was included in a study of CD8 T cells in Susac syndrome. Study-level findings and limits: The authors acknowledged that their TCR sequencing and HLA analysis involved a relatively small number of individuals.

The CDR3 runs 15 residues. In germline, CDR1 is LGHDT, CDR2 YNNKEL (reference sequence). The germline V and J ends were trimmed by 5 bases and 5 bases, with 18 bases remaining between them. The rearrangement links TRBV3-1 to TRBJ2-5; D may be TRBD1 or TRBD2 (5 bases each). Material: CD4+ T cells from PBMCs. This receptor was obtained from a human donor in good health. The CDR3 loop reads CASSYLGTVGETQYF. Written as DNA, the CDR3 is TGTGCCAGCAGCTATCTAGGGACCGTCGGTGAGACCCAGTACTTC.